The 3 T cell receptor beta chains presented below share a single source sample, sequenced in a study of CD8 T cells in Susac syndrome. Random hexamers served to reverse transcribe roughly 0.5 to 1 ug RNA. Via MiXCR, TCRdb re-called the immunoSEQ multiplex PCR reads, giving one row per CDR3 protein. Of roughly 400,000 distinct CDR3 sequences in the sample, 75% to 90% were seen once. The sample comprised CD8+ T cells from PBMCs. The receptors derive from a human donor with multiple sclerosis.

The chain joins TRBV10-2 to TRBJ2-7; D not certain. Trimming pared 8 bases from V and 2 bases from J, leaving 10 bases between. This CDR3 has 12 amino acids. Looked up from germline, CDR1 is WSHSY and CDR2 is SAAADI. In DNA, the CDR3 is TGCGCCAGCCTACAGAGTACCTACGAGCAGTACTTC. It is translated as CASLQSTYEQYF.

The genes are TRBV27 and TRBJ2-7; D might be TRBD1 (6 bases). Germline V gene sequence: CDR1 MNHEY, CDR2 SMNVEV (reference sequence). The ends were cut back, 5 bases at V and 1 base at J, with 15 bases in the middle. The CDR3 contains 15 residues. The CDR3 DNA sequence: TGTGCCAGCAGTGCCCATGCCAGGGGTTCCTACGAGCAGTACTTC. Amino acid sequence: CASSAHARGSYEQYF.

This clonotype was counted once. The rearrangement links TRBV19 to TRBJ2-3, with D tentatively TRBD1 (6 bases). Trimming took 4 bases from V and 0 from J, leaving 17 bases between them. Germline CDR1 and CDR2: LNHDA and SQIVND (reference sequence). This CDR3 comprises 17 residues. CDR3 sequence (DNA): TGTGCCAGTAGTACGTTCTTAGAGGGGACAAGCACAGATACGCAGTATTTT. Residues: CASSTFLEGTSTDTQYF.